Listed below are T cell receptor beta chains from one sample, sequenced in a study of blood T cells in healthy people across ages. In TCRdb, the 5' RACE reads were re-called with MiXCR into one record per CDR3 protein. Seen here are under 2,000,000 distinct CDR3 sequences, less than 50% observed once, and the top ten hold over 2%. Sequencing input: blood. The receptors stem from a woman aged 40-49 years in good health. CDR3s include the opening cysteine and the closing phenylalanine or tryptophan. Fields, in order: J gene, D gene, CDR3 length, clone size, V gene, CDR3 DNA, CDR3 protein. The D gene is left open where the match is weak. Where a row states a size, it is once, few, many or the class of an expanded clone; other rows omit it.

J gene: TRBJ2-1
D gene: TRBD2
CDR3 length: 17
clone size: NA
V gene: TRBV9
CDR3 DNA: TGTGCCAGCAGCGTAGAAGGGGCGGGGGGATCCTACAATGAGCAGTTCTTC
CDR3 protein: CASSVEGAGGSYNEQFF

J gene: TRBJ2-7
D gene: NA
CDR3 length: 14
clone size: NA
V gene: TRBV20-1
CDR3 DNA: TGCAGTGCTAGAGCGATTGACAGCTCCTACGAGCAGTACTTC
CDR3 protein: CSARAIDSSYEQYF

J gene: TRBJ2-1
D gene: NA
CDR3 length: 17
clone size: NA
V gene: TRBV4-2
CDR3 DNA: TGTGCCAGCAGCCAAGACTTTGGAGGACTGGCGTACAATGAGCAGTTCTTC
CDR3 protein: CASSQDFGGLAYNEQFF

J gene: TRBJ2-7
D gene: NA
CDR3 length: 16
clone size: NA
V gene: TRBV3-1
CDR3 DNA: TGTGCCAGCAGCCAATTCTTCCTGGCCAACACCTACGAGCAGTACTTC
CDR3 protein: CASSQFFLANTYEQYF

J gene: TRBJ2-7
D gene: NA
CDR3 length: 15
clone size: NA
V gene: TRBV7-6
CDR3 DNA: TGTGCCAGCAGCTTAAAAGGTGCAGGGTCGGGCGAGCAGTACTTC
CDR3 protein: CASSLKGAGSGEQYF

J gene: TRBJ1-2
D gene: NA
CDR3 length: 14
clone size: NA
V gene: TRBV7-8
CDR3 DNA: TGTGCCAGCAGCCATTGGGACGTTAACTATGGCTACACCTTC
CDR3 protein: CASSHWDVNYGYTF

J gene: TRBJ2-1
D gene: NA
CDR3 length: 15
clone size: few
V gene: TRBV7-9
CDR3 DNA: TGTGCCAGCAGCTTATTCCTTTCTACTGGCAATGAGCAGTTCTTC
CDR3 protein: CASSLFLSTGNEQFF

J gene: TRBJ1-2
D gene: NA
CDR3 length: 13
clone size: NA
V gene: TRBV15
CDR3 DNA: TGTGCCACCAGCATTGGTAGGGTCTATGGCTACACCTTC
CDR3 protein: CATSIGRVYGYTF

J gene: TRBJ1-2
D gene: TRBD1
CDR3 length: 16
clone size: few
V gene: TRBV7-2
CDR3 DNA: TGTGCCAGCAGCTTAGCCTACAGGGGGGACAGCTATGGCTACACCTTC
CDR3 protein: CASSLAYRGDSYGYTF

J gene: TRBJ2-5
D gene: TRBD1
CDR3 length: 15
clone size: NA
V gene: TRBV4-3
CDR3 DNA: TGCGCCAGCAGCCAGGACAGGGGCCTCCGGGGGACCCAGTACTTC
CDR3 protein: CASSQDRGLRGTQYF

J gene: TRBJ2-1
D gene: TRBD1
CDR3 length: 17
clone size: NA
V gene: TRBV20-1
CDR3 DNA: TGCAGTGCTAGAAGCCCGGGACAGGGGGCTTCCTACAATGAGCAGTTCTTC
CDR3 protein: CSARSPGQGASYNEQFF

J gene: TRBJ2-1
D gene: TRBD1
CDR3 length: 17
clone size: few
V gene: TRBV2
CDR3 DNA: TGTGCCAGCAGTCCAACAGGGGCCGTAAGAACGTACAATGAGCAGTTCTTC
CDR3 protein: CASSPTGAVRTYNEQFF

J gene: TRBJ2-3
D gene: TRBD2
CDR3 length: 17
clone size: NA
V gene: TRBV6-2/TRBV6-3
CDR3 DNA: TGTGCCAGCAGTTACCCGACTAGCGGGGTTTTATCAGATACGCAGTATTTT
CDR3 protein: CASSYPTSGVLSDTQYF

J gene: TRBJ2-3
D gene: TRBD2
CDR3 length: 16
clone size: NA
V gene: TRBV7-9
CDR3 DNA: TGTGCCAGCAGCTTAGTAACTAGCGGGGAGACAGATACGCAGTATTTT
CDR3 protein: CASSLVTSGETDTQYF

J gene: TRBJ1-5
D gene: TRBD1
CDR3 length: 16
clone size: NA
V gene: TRBV28
CDR3 DNA: TGTGCCAGCAGGCCCTCAGGGGGTTTAGGCAATCAGCCCCAGCATTTT
CDR3 protein: CASRPSGGLGNQPQHF

J gene: TRBJ2-7
D gene: NA
CDR3 length: 15
clone size: NA
V gene: TRBV9
CDR3 DNA: TGTGCCAGCAGCGCCGCCTTATTAGGGGACTACGAGCAGTACTTC
CDR3 protein: CASSAALLGDYEQYF

J gene: TRBJ2-1
D gene: NA
CDR3 length: 13
clone size: NA
V gene: TRBV6-5
CDR3 DNA: TGTGCCAGCAGTGACAAAAACCTCTATGAGCAGTTCTTC
CDR3 protein: CASSDKNLYEQFF

J gene: TRBJ1-1
D gene: NA
CDR3 length: 15
clone size: NA
V gene: TRBV27
CDR3 DNA: TGTGCCAGCAGTAGCCTCCGGGCTCTAAACACTGAAGCTTTCTTT
CDR3 protein: CASSSLRALNTEAFF

J gene: TRBJ2-1
D gene: NA
CDR3 length: 15
clone size: few
V gene: TRBV20-1
CDR3 DNA: TGCAGTGCTAGAGCAGAGTGGGAGAGGGACAATGAGCAGTTCTTC
CDR3 protein: CSARAEWERDNEQFF

J gene: TRBJ1-2
D gene: NA
CDR3 length: 15
clone size: few
V gene: TRBV5-5
CDR3 DNA: TGTGCCAGCAGCTTATTGGGGGGCGGAGGAGATGGCTACACCTTC
CDR3 protein: CASSLLGGGGDGYTF

J gene: TRBJ1-2
D gene: TRBD1
CDR3 length: 13
clone size: few
V gene: TRBV5-5
CDR3 DNA: TGTGCCAGCAGCTTTTACACAGGGGATGGCTACACCTTC
CDR3 protein: CASSFYTGDGYTF

J gene: TRBJ2-1
D gene: TRBD2
CDR3 length: 17
clone size: NA
V gene: TRBV7-2
CDR3 DNA: TGTGCCAGCAGCTTTGGGCCTAGCGGGGGGGCCGGCGGTGAGCAGTTCTTC
CDR3 protein: CASSFGPSGGAGGEQFF

J gene: TRBJ2-7
D gene: NA
CDR3 length: 14
clone size: NA
V gene: TRBV11-2
CDR3 DNA: TGTGCCAGCAGCTTACATCAAGGGGCTGACGAGCAGTACTTC
CDR3 protein: CASSLHQGADEQYF

J gene: TRBJ2-7
D gene: TRBD2
CDR3 length: 16
clone size: NA
V gene: TRBV6-1
CDR3 DNA: TGTGCCAGCAGTGCATTGACTAGCGTTGGGCCATCCGAGCAGTACTTC
CDR3 protein: CASSALTSVGPSEQYF

J gene: TRBJ2-2
D gene: NA
CDR3 length: 14
clone size: NA
V gene: TRBV28
CDR3 DNA: TGTGCCACGAGCCTTCAGTCGAACACCGGGGAGCTGTTTTTT
CDR3 protein: CATSLQSNTGELFF

J gene: TRBJ2-7
D gene: NA
CDR3 length: 15
clone size: NA
V gene: TRBV7-7
CDR3 DNA: TGTGCTAGCAGCCTGACGGCTAGGGGGTACAATGAGCAGTACTTC
CDR3 protein: CASSLTARGYNEQYF

J gene: TRBJ2-7
D gene: NA
CDR3 length: 13
clone size: many
V gene: TRBV20-1
CDR3 DNA: TGCAGTGCTTCCTCCACGGGGATCGGCGAGCAGTACTTC
CDR3 protein: CSASSTGIGEQYF